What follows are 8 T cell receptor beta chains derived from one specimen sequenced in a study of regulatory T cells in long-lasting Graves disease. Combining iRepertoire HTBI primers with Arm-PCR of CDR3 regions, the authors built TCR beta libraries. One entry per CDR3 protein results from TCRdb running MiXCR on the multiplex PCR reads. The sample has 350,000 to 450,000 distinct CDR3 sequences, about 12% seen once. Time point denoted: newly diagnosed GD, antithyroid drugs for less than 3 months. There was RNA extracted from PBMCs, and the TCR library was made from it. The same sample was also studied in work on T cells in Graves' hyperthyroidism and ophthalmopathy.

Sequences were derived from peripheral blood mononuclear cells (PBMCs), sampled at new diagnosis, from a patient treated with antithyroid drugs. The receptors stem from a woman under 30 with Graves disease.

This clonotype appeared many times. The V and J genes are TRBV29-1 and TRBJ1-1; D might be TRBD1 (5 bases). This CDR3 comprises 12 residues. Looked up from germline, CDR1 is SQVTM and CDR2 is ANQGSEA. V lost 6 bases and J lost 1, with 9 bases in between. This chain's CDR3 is CSVPTANTEAFF. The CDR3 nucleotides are TGCAGCGTCCCGACAGCGAACACTGAAGCTTTCTTT.

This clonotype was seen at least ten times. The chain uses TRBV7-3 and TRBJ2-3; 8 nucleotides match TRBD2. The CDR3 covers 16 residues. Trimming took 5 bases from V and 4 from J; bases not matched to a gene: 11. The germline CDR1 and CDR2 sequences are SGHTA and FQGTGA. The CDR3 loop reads CASSLGLAPRADTQYF. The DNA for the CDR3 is TGTGCCAGCAGCCTTGGACTAGCTCCGAGGGCAGATACGCAGTATTTT.

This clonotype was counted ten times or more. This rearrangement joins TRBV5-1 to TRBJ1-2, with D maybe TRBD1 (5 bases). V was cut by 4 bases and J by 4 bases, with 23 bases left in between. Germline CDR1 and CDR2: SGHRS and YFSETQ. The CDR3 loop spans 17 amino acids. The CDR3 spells CASSLRQPALALYGYTF. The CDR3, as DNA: TGCGCCAGCAGCCTGCGACAGCCAGCTTTAGCCCTCTATGGCTACACCTTC.

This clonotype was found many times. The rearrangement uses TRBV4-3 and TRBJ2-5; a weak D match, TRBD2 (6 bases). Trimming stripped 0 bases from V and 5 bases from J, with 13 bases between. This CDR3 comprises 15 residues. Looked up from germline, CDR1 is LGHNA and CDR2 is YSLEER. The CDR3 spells CASSQDPLSGETQYF. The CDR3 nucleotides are TGCGCCAGCAGCCAAGATCCTTTGAGCGGGGAGACCCAGTACTTC.

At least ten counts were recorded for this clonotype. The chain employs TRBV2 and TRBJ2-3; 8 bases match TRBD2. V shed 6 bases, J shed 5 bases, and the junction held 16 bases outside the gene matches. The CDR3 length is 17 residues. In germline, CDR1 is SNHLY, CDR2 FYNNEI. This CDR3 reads CASSPPLQGLAGDTQYF. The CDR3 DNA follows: TGTGCCAGCAGCCCCCCTTTACAAGGGCTAGCGGGAGATACGCAGTATTTT.

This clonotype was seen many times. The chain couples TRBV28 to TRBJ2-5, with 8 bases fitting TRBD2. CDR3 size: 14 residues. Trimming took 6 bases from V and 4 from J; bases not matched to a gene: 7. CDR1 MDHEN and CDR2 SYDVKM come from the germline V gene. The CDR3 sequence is CASSGTGGGETQYF. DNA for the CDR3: TGTGCCAGCAGCGGTACGGGGGGGGGAGAGACCCAGTACTTC.

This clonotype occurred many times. The CDR3 sequence is CASSYQGADNSPLHF. CDR3 DNA sequence: TGTGCCAGCAGCTACCAGGGGGCAGATAATTCACCCCTCCACTTT. The rearrangement joins TRBV28 to TRBJ1-6, with TRBD1 identical over 8 bases. Germline CDR1 reads MDHEN; CDR2 reads SYDVKM. This CDR3 is 15 amino acids long. V lost 6 bases, J lost 5 bases, and 6 bases stayed unmatched.

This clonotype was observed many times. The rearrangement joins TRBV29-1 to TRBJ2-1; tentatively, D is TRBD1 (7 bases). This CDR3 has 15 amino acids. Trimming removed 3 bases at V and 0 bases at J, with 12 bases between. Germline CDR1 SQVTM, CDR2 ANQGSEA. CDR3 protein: CSVDRGRSSYNEQFF. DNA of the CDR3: TGCAGCGTTGACAGGGGGAGGAGCTCCTACAATGAGCAGTTCTTC.